This T cell receptor (beta chain) is drawn from a study of control samples from healthy donors and cancer patients. The germline CDR1 and CDR2 sequences are SGHAT and FQNNGV. V lost 5 bases, J lost 1 base, and 11 bases lay in between. The CDR3 is 14 residues long. Clones were sequenced by immunoSEQ multiplex PCR, and TCRdb holds only the in-frame ones, with some missing. The sample records approximately 150,000 clones, around 90% being singletons. The sequencing input was blood. J is TRBJ1-1 and V is TRBV11-2, with D unclear. The TCR was taken from a woman aged 40 to 50 in good health. CDR3 bases: TGTGCCAGCAGCGTCCAGACGGGGAACACTGAAGCTTTCTTT. The encoded protein is CASSVQTGNTEAFF.